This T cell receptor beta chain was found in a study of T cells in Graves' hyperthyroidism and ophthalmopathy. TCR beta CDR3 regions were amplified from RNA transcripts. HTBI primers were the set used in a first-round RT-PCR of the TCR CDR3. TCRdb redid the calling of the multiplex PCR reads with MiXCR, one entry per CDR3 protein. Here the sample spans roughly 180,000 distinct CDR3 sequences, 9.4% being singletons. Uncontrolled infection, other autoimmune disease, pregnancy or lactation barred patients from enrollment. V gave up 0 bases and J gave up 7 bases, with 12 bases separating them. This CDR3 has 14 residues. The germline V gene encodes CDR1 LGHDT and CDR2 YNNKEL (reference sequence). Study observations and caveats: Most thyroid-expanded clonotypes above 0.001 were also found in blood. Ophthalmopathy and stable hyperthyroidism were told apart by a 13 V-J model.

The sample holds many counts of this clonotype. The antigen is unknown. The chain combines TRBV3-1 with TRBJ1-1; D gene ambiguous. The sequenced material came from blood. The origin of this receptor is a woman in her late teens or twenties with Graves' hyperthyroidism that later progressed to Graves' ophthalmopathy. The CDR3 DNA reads TGTGCCAGCAGCCAAGATTTGTACAGTGGTGAAGCTTTCTTT. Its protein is CASSQDLYSGEAFF.